This T cell receptor beta chain was observed in a study of blood T cell repertoires in COVID-19. There are a few counts of this clone. CDR1 LGHDT and CDR2 YNNKEL come from the germline V gene (reference sequence). V was pared by 3 bases and J by 0 bases, with 11 bases between. The CDR3 is 15 residues long. Here immunoSEQ multiplex PCR was the method, and the copy in TCRdb shows in-frame clones only, minus some. The sample lists roughly 230,000 clones; 82% were seen once. Sequenced material: PBMCs or T cells enriched from blood (not recorded which). The source of this sequence is a woman aged 60-75 years who had recovered from COVID-19. This chain uses TRBV3-1 (or the pseudogene TRBV3-2) with TRBJ1-2; D might be TRBD1 (5 bases). The CDR3 nucleotides are TGTGCCAGCAGCCAGTACAGGACCACTAACTATGGCTACACCTTC. Protein sequence: CASSQYRTTNYGYTF.